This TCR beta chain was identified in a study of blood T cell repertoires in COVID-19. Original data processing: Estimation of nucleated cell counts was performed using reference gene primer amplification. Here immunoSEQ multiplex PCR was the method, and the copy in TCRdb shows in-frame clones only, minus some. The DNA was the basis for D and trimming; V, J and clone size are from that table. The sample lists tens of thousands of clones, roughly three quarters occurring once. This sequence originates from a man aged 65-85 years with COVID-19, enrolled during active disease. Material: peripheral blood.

As DNA, the CDR3 is TGTGCCAGCAGCTTGGAGTGGACGGGCGGGCATAGAGATACGCAGTATTTT. Translation gives CASSLEWTGGHRDTQYF. This chain joins TRBV5-6 and TRBJ2-3, with D perhaps matching TRBD2 (5 bases). The CDR3 is 17 residues long. V dropped 0 bases and J dropped 5 bases, with 19 bases sitting between them. Germline V gene data show CDR1 as SGHDT and CDR2 as YYEEEE.